These 22 T cell receptor beta chains were all obtained from the same sample, sequenced in a study of CD4 T cells in relation to SARS-CoV-2 and coronaviruses. CD4+ T cells from unexposed donors were obtained before the COVID-19 pandemic (2011-2018). CD4+ T cells were isolated from the cells after more than 8 days of culture. Assay used: immunoSEQ multiplex PCR; TCRdb lists only in-frame clones, some missing. The data contain under 20,000 clones, 60% to 85% of them singletons. The antigens for these receptors are not known. Sample: CD4+ T cells from PBMCs, cultured in vitro. The origin of the receptors is a human donor in good health.

V gene TRBV6-5 combines with J gene TRBJ1-2; a possible D gene is TRBD1 (5 bases). V gave up 7 bases and J gave up 4 bases, with 19 bases separating them. CDR3 length: 15 residues. In germline, CDR1 is MNHEY, CDR2 SVGAGI. CDR3 nucleotides: TGTGCCAGCACGGCCCCCCCGGGACGGATCTATGGCTACACCTTC. Encoded protein: CASTAPPGRIYGYTF.

This chain links TRBV7-9 with TRBJ2-3; D may be TRBD2 (5 bases). CDR3 length: 14 residues. V shed 6 bases and J shed 10 bases, with 20 bases lying between them. From germline, CDR1 is SEHNR and CDR2 FQNEAQ (reference sequence). The DNA for the CDR3 is TGTGCCAGCAGTCCGGGAAAGGTACTAGGAGCGCAGTATTTT. It is translated as CASSPGKVLGAQYF.

V is TRBV19 and J is TRBJ2-7; 8 positions match TRBD1. CDR3 length equals 14 residues. Per germline, CDR1 LNHDA and CDR2 SQIVND (reference sequence). V lost 2 bases, J lost 4 bases, and 4 bases stayed unmatched. The CDR3: CASSIQGAIYEQYF. The CDR3 coding sequence is TGTGCCAGTAGTATACAGGGGGCTATATACGAGCAGTACTTC. The full variable domain, in which reference TRBV19 and TRBJ2-7 provide the parts outside the CDR3, is DGGITQSPKYLFRKEGQNVTLSCEQNLNHDAMYWYRQDPGQGLRLIYYSQIVNDFQKGDIAEGYSVSREKKESFPLTVTSAQKNPTAFYLCASSIQGAIYEQYFGPGTRLTVT.

The V and J genes are TRBV7-7 and TRBJ2-2; maybe TRBD2 (5 bases). V lost 8 bases, J lost 4 bases, and 11 bases lay in between. CDR1 and CDR2 from the germline V gene are SSHAT and FNYEAQ (reference sequence). The CDR3 length is 13 residues. For the CDR3, the DNA is TGTGCCAGCGGCGAGGGTGGCACCGGGGAGCTGTTTTTT. Translation: CASGEGGTGELFF.

The chain combines TRBV27 with TRBJ2-1, with D maybe TRBD2 (6 bases). With 6 bases removed from V and 4 bases from J, the gap between germline ends came to 19 bases. CDR1 is MNHEY, CDR2 SMNVEV, per germline (reference sequence). The CDR3 has 16 amino acids. CDR3 residues: CASRSPGGARYNEQFF. In nucleotides, the CDR3 is TGTGCCAGCAGATCTCCTGGCGGGGCCCGGTACAATGAGCAGTTCTTC.

The rearrangement links TRBV6-5 to TRBJ1-1; 7 bases align to TRBD1. The CDR3 covers 14 residues. V was clipped by 8 bases and J by 1 base; unmatched bases: 7. The germline V gene encodes CDR1 MNHEY and CDR2 SVGAGI. CDR3 sequence: CASPGGGRNTEAFF. As DNA, the CDR3 is TGTGCCAGCCCAGGGGGAGGGCGGAACACTGAAGCTTTCTTT.

This clone was found once. The V gene is TRBV3-1 (or the pseudogene TRBV3-2), the J gene TRBJ2-3; the D is unclear. With 0 bases removed from V and 4 bases from J, the gap between germline ends came to 11 bases. In germline, CDR1 is LGHDT, CDR2 YNNKEL (reference sequence). The CDR3 is 15 amino acids. The CDR3 loop reads CASSQERPRADTQYF. CDR3 sequence (DNA): TGTGCCAGCAGCCAAGAAAGACCTCGGGCAGATACGCAGTATTTT.

About this clone: The DNA is omitted, as the CDR3 cannot be located on it reliably, and the CDR3 follows TCRdb's listing. The rearrangement uses TRBV27 and TRBJ1-1. Germline V gene data show CDR1 as MNHEY and CDR2 as SMNVEV (reference sequence). The CDR3 has 14 amino acids, counting both end residues. This chain's CDR3 is CASSSSYSNTEAFF.

The chain uses TRBV3-1 (or the pseudogene TRBV3-2) and TRBJ1-4, with D unclear. V lost 3 bases to trimming and J lost 3 bases, with 8 bases between them. Germline V lookup: CDR1 LGHDT, CDR2 YNNKEL (reference sequence). The CDR3 sequence is 14 residues long. CDR3 nucleotide sequence: TGTGCCAGCAGCCACGGGCAGCCTAATGAAAAACTGTTTTTT. Translation: CASSHGQPNEKLFF.

The V call is TRBV6-6, the J call TRBJ2-7, with D hard to call. CDR3 length: 15 residues. Trimming cost V 6 bases and J 1 base, with 16 bases left between them. Germline assignment: CDR1 MNHNY and CDR2 SVGAGI (reference sequence). The CDR3 DNA reads as TGTGCCAGCAGGGGGTCTCTAGACGGGTCCTACGAGCAGTACTTC. Protein product: CASRGSLDGSYEQYF.

About this clone itself: Additional DNA sequences in this sample encode the identical CDR3. The V call is TRBV12-3 or TRBV12-4, the J call TRBJ2-3; D gene ambiguous. CDR3 length equals 11 residues. Deletions cut 6 bases from V and 3 bases from J, with 4 bases between. The CDR3 spells CASRLTDTQYF. The CDR3 DNA follows: TGTGCCAGCAGATTAACAGATACGCAGTATTTT.

The chain carries TRBV19 and TRBJ1-5, with D perhaps TRBD1 (5 bases). The CDR3 covers 15 residues. V lost 7 bases, J lost 7 bases, and 20 bases lay in between. In germline, CDR1 is LNHDA, CDR2 SQIVND (reference sequence). The CDR3 reads CASTPYGAGNQPQHF. CDR3 nucleotide sequence: TGTGCCAGTACCCCCTATGGGGCAGGGAACCAGCCCCAGCATTTT.

The J gene is TRBJ1-6, the V gene TRBV11-2; D remains ambiguous. This CDR3 has 14 residues. Trimming took 3 bases from V and 4 from J, leaving 7 bases between them. Germline V gene sequence: CDR1 SGHAT, CDR2 FQNNGV. This CDR3 is CASSFSGYNSPLHF. The CDR3 region has the DNA TGTGCCAGCAGCTTCTCCGGGTATAATTCACCCCTCCACTTT.

This clone was recorded only once. CDR3 sequence reads: CATSRTTGVGQYF. The CDR3 DNA is TGTGCCACCAGCAGGACGACAGGGGTAGGCCAGTACTTC. The J gene is TRBJ2-5, the V gene TRBV15, with 8 bases identical to TRBD1. J gave up 10 bases and V 3 bases, and 7 bases lay outside the gene matches. The V gene's germline CDR1 is LNHNV and CDR2 YYDKDF (reference sequence). This CDR3 region has 13 residues.

The chain joins TRBV10-3 to TRBJ2-2; D may be TRBD2 (6 bases). This CDR3 has 14 amino acids. Germline V CDR1 and CDR2: ENHRY, SYGVKD. Trimming pared 10 bases from V and 0 bases from J, leaving 12 bases between. DNA of the CDR3: TGTGCCACCAGGGACTGGGCGAACACCGGGGAGCTGTTTTTT. Encoded protein: CATRDWANTGELFF.

Sample share makes this clone large. The rearrangement joins TRBV7-9 to TRBJ2-1; the match to TRBD2 covers 8 bases. Germline CDR1 SEHNR, CDR2 FQNEAQ (reference sequence). The CDR3 is 14 residues long. V lost 5 bases and J lost 7; bases outside the gene matches: 7. DNA for the CDR3: TGTGCCAGCAGCCCCCGGCCGGGAGGGAATGAGCAGTTCTTC. Protein: CASSPRPGGNEQFF.

V gene TRBV5-1 combines with J gene TRBJ2-5, with 12 positions matching TRBD1. After removal of 4 bases from V and 4 bases from J, the junction contained 5 bases not matched to a gene. The germline gives CDR1 SGHRS, CDR2 YFSETQ. The CDR3 is 15 residues long. In DNA, the CDR3 is TGCGCCAGCAGCACCGGGACAGGGGGCGGAGAGACCCAGTACTTC. This codes for CASSTGTGGGETQYF.

This clone has a handful of counts. V gene TRBV30 combines with J gene TRBJ2-7, with 8 bases aligning to TRBD1. Germline CDR1 reads GTSNPN; CDR2 reads SVGIG (reference sequence). The CDR3 length is 14 residues. The V and J ends lost 4 bases and 6 bases, in that order; junction bases with no gene match: 11. The CDR3 spells CAWTPGSGGSEQYF. The CDR3, as DNA: TGTGCCTGGACCCCTGGGTCAGGGGGCTCCGAGCAGTACTTC. The entire variable domain, with the rest obtained from reference TRBV30 and TRBJ2-7, is as follows: SQTIHQWPATLVQPVGSPLSLECTVEGTSNPNLYWYRQAAGRGLQLLFYSVGIGQISSEVPQNLSASRPQDRQFILSSKKLLLSDSGFYLCAWTPGSGGSEQYFGPGTRLTVT.

This rearrangement joins TRBV2 to TRBJ1-2; TRBD1 matches 7 bases. The CDR3 extends over 13 amino acids. With 7 bases clipped from V and 3 bases from J, the junction kept 5 bases outside the gene matches. Germline V lookup: CDR1 SNHLY, CDR2 FYNNEI. This CDR3 reads CASIKGADYGYTF. The CDR3 bases are TGTGCCAGCATCAAGGGGGCAGACTATGGCTACACCTTC. The complete variable domain, with remaining parts taken from reference TRBV2 and TRBJ1-2, reads EPEVTQTPSHQVTQMGQEVILRCVPISNHLYFYWYRQILGQKVEFLVSFYNNEISEKSEIFDDQFSVERPDGSNFTLKIRSTKLEDSAMYFCASIKGADYGYTFGSGTRLTVV.

The V call is TRBV7-3, the J call TRBJ2-1, with D possibly called TRBD1 or TRBD2 (5 bases each). V was shortened by 0 bases and J by 6 bases, with 12 bases between the two germline ends. Per germline, CDR1 SGHTA and CDR2 FQGTGA. This CDR3 is 15 amino acids long. CDR3 loop: CASSLTRIGGNEQFF. The CDR3 DNA reads TGTGCCAGCAGCTTAACCCGGATTGGGGGCAATGAGCAGTTCTTC.

This clone has only a few counts. This sequence joins TRBV7-2 and TRBJ2-5; D is possibly TRBD1 or TRBD2 (6 bases each). This CDR3 is 19 amino acids long. Germline-derived CDR1 and CDR2 are SGHTA and FQGNSA. Trimming removed 6 bases at V and 4 bases at J, with 30 bases between. This CDR3 is CASSSVTGKGGAWGETQYF. The CDR3 nucleotides are TGTGCCAGCAGTTCCGTCACCGGGAAGGGGGGAGCGTGGGGAGAGACCCAGTACTTC.

The V call is TRBV30, the J call TRBJ1-1, with unresolved D. The CDR3 extends over 11 amino acids. V lost 5 bases and J lost 2, with 6 bases in between. Germline CDR1 reads GTSNPN; CDR2 reads SVGIG (reference sequence). The CDR3 loop reads CAWQINTEAFF. DNA of the CDR3: TGTGCCTGGCAGATTAACACTGAAGCTTTCTTT.